This T cell receptor beta chain was observed in a study of blood T cell repertoires in COVID-19. The authors' processing: Amplification from reference gene primers served as the basis for estimated nucleated cell counts. Assay used: immunoSEQ multiplex PCR; TCRdb lists only in-frame clones, some missing. V and J calls and clone size follow that table, whereas D and trimming were derived from the DNA. The sample lists about 90,000 clones; 91% were seen once. V was clipped by 1 base and J by 2 bases, with 13 bases between them. The CDR3 covers 16 residues. Per the germline V gene, CDR1 is LGHDT and CDR2 is YNNKEL (reference sequence).

The genes are TRBV3-1 (or the pseudogene TRBV3-2) and TRBJ2-3; D may be TRBD1 (7 bases). Source material: peripheral blood. The TCR sequence derives from a human donor with active COVID-19. The donor label of this sample is uncertain. The CDR3: CASSQVGGGHTDTQYF. The CDR3, as DNA: TGTGCCAGCAGCCAAGTAGGAGGGGGCCACACAGATACGCAGTATTTT.